A single T cell receptor (beta chain) is shown here with its context. The source of the sample is a study of blood T cell repertoires in COVID-19. Study overall: From the United States, Italy and Spain came samples of acute and convalescent COVID-19.

This CDR3 comprises 14 residues. Germline-derived CDR1 and CDR2 are SQVTM and ANQGSEA. The trim removed 4 bases at V and 6 bases at J, leaving 9 bases unmatched. Shortly before study entry, within 2 weeks, exposed participants had met a COVID-19 case. The repertoire was sequenced with immunoSEQ multiplex PCR; TCRdb's copy has only in-frame clones and lacks some. The sample carries around 340,000 clones, about nine tenths recorded once. This TCR was sampled from a woman in her 30s who had been exposed to COVID-19. Sequenced material: PBMCs or T cells enriched from blood (not recorded which). V and J are TRBV29-1 and TRBJ2-1; 7 bases match TRBD1. CDR3 in amino acids: CSVGPGQSFNEQFF. CDR3 DNA: TGCAGCGTTGGCCCGGGACAGAGTTTCAATGAGCAGTTCTTC.